A single sample is the source of the 15 T cell receptor beta chains below, sequenced in a study of blood T cell repertoires in COVID-19. The assay was immunoSEQ multiplex PCR, and TCRdb's table has in-frame clones only and misses some. The sample holds about 170,000 clones; more than 75% are singletons and the top ten take 2% to 2.5%. The material sequenced was peripheral blood. The receptors shown here come from a man aged 50-60 years who had recovered from COVID-19.

The rearrangement links TRBV28 to TRBJ1-2; 9 nucleotides agree with TRBD1. Trimming cost V 5 bases and J 2 bases; bases outside gene matches: 3. Germline CDR1 is MDHEN and CDR2 is SYDVKM. The CDR3 is 14 residues long. The CDR3 protein is CASSPGTGNYGYTF. CDR3 DNA: TGTGCCAGCAGTCCCGGGACAGGGAACTATGGCTACACCTTC.

V gene TRBV30 combines with J gene TRBJ2-2, with TRBD1 identical over 8 bases. Germline CDR1 and CDR2: GTSNPN and SVGIG (reference sequence). The CDR3 is made up of 16 amino acids. V lost 8 bases and J lost 1; bases outside the gene matches: 12. Here the CDR3 DNA reads TGTGCCCTGAGGAGCCTCGGACAGGGGAACACCGGGGAGCTGTTTTTT. Protein product: CALRSLGQGNTGELFF.

This chain links TRBV27 with TRBJ1-1; TRBD1 is a possible D gene (5 bases). Trimming shortened V by 5 bases and J by 4 bases, and 8 bases separated the two germline ends. CDR3 length equals 12 residues. Germline CDR1 is MNHEY and CDR2 is SMNVEV (reference sequence). CDR3 protein: CASSRGGTEAFF. CDR3 in DNA: TGTGCCAGCAGTCGGGGGGGCACTGAAGCTTTCTTT.

This rearrangement joins TRBV7-3 to TRBJ2-1; tentative D call: TRBD2 (5 bases). This CDR3 is built from 16 residues. Germline values: CDR1 SGHTA, CDR2 FQGTGA. V lost 3 bases to trimming and J lost 3 bases, with 15 bases between them. The DNA for the CDR3 is TGTGCCAGCAGCTTTCCCCCAACTAGGATCTACAATGAGCAGTTCTTC. It codes for CASSFPPTRIYNEQFF.

This chain connects TRBV12-3 or TRBV12-4 to TRBJ2-1; tentatively, D is TRBD2 (7 bases). V was trimmed by 6 bases and J by 5 bases, leaving 11 bases between them. The CDR3 is 13 residues long. CDR3 DNA: TGTGCCAGCAGCCTCGGGGGGCACAATGAGCAGTTCTTC. Its protein product is CASSLGGHNEQFF.

V and J are TRBV19 and TRBJ1-6; D unresolved. From germline, CDR1 is LNHDA and CDR2 SQIVND (reference sequence). The ends were cut back, 3 bases at V and 5 bases at J, with 14 bases in the middle. CDR3 length equals 16 residues. The CDR3 DNA reads TGTGCCAGTAGTATTGGGCCGGTGATAAATAATTCACCCCTCCACTTT. This gives the protein CASSIGPVINNSPLHF.

The genes are TRBV6-5 and TRBJ1-2; tentatively, D is TRBD1 (5 bases). The CDR3 is 15 residues long. Trimming stripped 5 bases from V and 4 bases from J, with 17 bases between. Germline V gene data show CDR1 as MNHEY and CDR2 as SVGAGI. DNA of the CDR3: TGTGCCAGCAGTCACGCCGACAGTTTCTCCTATGGCTACACCTTC. It yields the protein CASSHADSFSYGYTF.

The chain couples TRBV6-4 to TRBJ2-1; 8 bases are shared with TRBD1. CDR3 size: 17 residues. Germline trimming cut 0 bases from V and 1 base from J; bases unmatched to any gene: 5. The germline V gene encodes CDR1 MRHNA and CDR2 SNTAGT. The CDR3 region has the DNA TGTGCCAGCAGTGACTCGAAAAGGACAGGGTCCTACAATGAGCAGTTCTTC. It is translated as CASSDSKRTGSYNEQFF.

The rearrangement uses TRBV19 and TRBJ2-7, with D tentatively TRBD1 (5 bases). V lost 0 bases and J lost 4, with 22 bases in between. Per germline, CDR1 LNHDA and CDR2 SQIVND (reference sequence). The CDR3 runs to 18 residues. CDR3 sequence: CASSIDRAGMLTPYEQYF. As DNA, the CDR3 is TGTGCCAGTAGTATAGATCGGGCAGGGATGTTAACGCCGTACGAGCAGTACTTC.

The rearrangement joins TRBV7-2 to TRBJ1-1; 9 positions match TRBD1. Germline V lookup: CDR1 SGHTA, CDR2 FQGNSA. V gave up 1 base and J gave up 7 bases; unmatched junction bases: 7. CDR3 length: 15 residues. The CDR3: CASSLVLGQGSEAFF. CDR3 nucleotide sequence: TGTGCCAGCAGCTTAGTATTGGGACAGGGAAGTGAAGCTTTCTTT.

The V and J genes are TRBV9 and TRBJ2-3, with TRBD2 as a possible D gene (5 bases). There are 14 residues in the CDR3. Trimming removed 0 bases at V and 8 bases at J, with 13 bases between. CDR1 SGDLS and CDR2 YYNGEE come from the germline V gene. This CDR3 reads CASSVERFEGTQYF. The CDR3 DNA reads as TGTGCCAGCAGCGTAGAAAGGTTCGAGGGTACGCAGTATTTT.

V is TRBV11-2 and J is TRBJ2-7; TRBD2 might be the D (5 bases). The CDR3 has 11 residues. The germline V gene encodes CDR1 SGHAT and CDR2 FQNNGV. V dropped 7 bases and J dropped 3 bases, with 7 bases sitting between them. CDR3 nucleotide sequence: TGTGCCAGCATGGAGGACTACGAGCAGTACTTC. It yields the protein CASMEDYEQYF.

Remarks on this clone: A read error may account for a junction end that differs from germline. V gene TRBV7-9 combines with J gene TRBJ2-7; possible D gene TRBD1, 6 bases. The CDR3 runs 16 residues. The germline CDR1 and CDR2 sequences are SEHNR and FQNEAQ (reference sequence). The CDR3 nucleotides read TGTGCCAGCAGCTTAGGGGGGCGGACGGATAACCCCAAGGTGGACTTC. Translating it yields CASSLGGRTDNPKVDF.

The V call is TRBV27, the J call TRBJ2-3; maybe TRBD2 (6 bases). CDR1 and CDR2 (germline): MNHEY, SMNVEV (reference sequence). The CDR3 is 15 amino acids. Trimming stripped 6 bases from V and 4 bases from J, with 17 bases between. CDR3 nucleotide sequence: TGTGCCAGCAGCCGTAGCGGTTTGGTGGCAGATACGCAGTATTTT. It codes for CASSRSGLVADTQYF.

This chain links TRBV2 with TRBJ2-7; D remains ambiguous. Trimming pared 6 bases from V and 4 bases from J, leaving 7 bases between. Germline CDR1 reads SNHLY; CDR2 reads FYNNEI. CDR3 length equals 11 residues. CDR3: CASSYLYEQYF. CDR3 nucleotides: TGTGCCAGCAGCTATCTTTACGAGCAGTACTTC.